A single sample is the source of the 5 T cell receptor beta chains below, sequenced in a study of PD-1 blockade in classical Hodgkin lymphoma. Using immunoSEQ multiplex PCR, the repertoire was profiled, and TCRdb retains in-frame clones only, with some absent. This repertoire shows tens of thousands of clones, 70% to 85% found once; its top ten account for 22%. The time point: cycle 4 day 1 (C4D1), after less than 7 weeks of nivolumab. With no exception, relapse followed autologous stem cell transplantation in all patients, and brentuximab vedotin exposure varied. The input for sequencing was peripheral blood mononuclear cells (PBMCs), taken before the fourth cycle of nivolumab. The receptors come from a human donor with classical Hodgkin lymphoma.

The chain is built from TRBV27 and TRBJ1-6; unclear D gene. The CDR3 length is 15 residues. Germline-derived CDR1 and CDR2 are MNHEY and SMNVEV (reference sequence). With 2 bases removed from V and 10 bases from J, the gap between germline ends came to 15 bases. In DNA, the CDR3 is TGTGCCAGCAGTTTAGGTGGGAGTCGGGAATCACCCCTCCACTTT. It codes for CASSLGGSRESPLHF.

This clone was counted once. The rearrangement links TRBV19 to TRBJ1-5, with D unresolved. Trimming shortened V by 1 base and J by 0 bases, and 7 bases separated the two germline ends. The CDR3 consists of 15 residues. Per the germline V gene, CDR1 is LNHDA and CDR2 is SQIVND (reference sequence). CDR3 region: CASSIVQYSNQPQHF. CDR3 DNA: TGTGCCAGTAGTATAGTCCAATATAGCAATCAGCCCCAGCATTTT.

This sequence joins TRBV7-9 and TRBJ2-1, with TRBD2 identical over 7 bases. J was trimmed by 0 bases and V by 5 bases; bases with no gene match: 7. The CDR3 is made up of 16 amino acids. Germline V gives CDR1 SEHNR, CDR2 FQNEAQ (reference sequence). CDR3 loop: CASSPTSASSYNEQFF. CDR3 bases: TGTGCCAGCAGCCCAACTAGCGCAAGCTCCTACAATGAGCAGTTCTTC.

This rearrangement joins TRBV19 to TRBJ2-5, with D tentatively TRBD2 (6 bases). CDR3 length: 14 amino acids. Trimming cost V 6 bases and J 5 bases, with 16 bases left between them. From germline, CDR1 is LNHDA and CDR2 SQIVND (reference sequence). The CDR3 region has the DNA TGTGCCAGTAGGGGGGTAGCGGCGGCCGAGACCCAGTACTTC. Protein: CASRGVAAAETQYF.

The CDR3 protein is CASSLVGDTQYF. CDR3 DNA sequence: TGTGCCAGCAGCTTGGTAGGGGATACGCAGTATTTT. V usage is TRBV5-6 and J usage is TRBJ2-3; D not resolved. Germline loops: CDR1 SGHDT, CDR2 YYEEEE. The germline V and J ends were trimmed by 0 bases and 6 bases, with 5 bases remaining between them. CDR3 size: 12 residues. The whole variable domain, filled in from reference TRBV5-6 and TRBJ2-3, reads DAGVTQSPTHLIKTRGQQVTLRCSPKSGHDTVSWYQQALGQGPQFIFQYYEEEERQRGNFPDRFSGHQFPNYSSELNVNALLLGDSALYLCASSLVGDTQYFGPGTRLTVL.